This record covers a single TCR beta chain. Its antigen is unidentified. The data originate from a study of shared clonotypes between healthy human individuals. Looking at the study overall: The plates for each donor numbered three CD4 naive, three CD4 memory, two CD8 naive and one CD8 memory. Study-wide results and limits: Large depth notwithstanding, sorted-subset sequencing proved incomplete by rarefaction.

Here immunoSEQ multiplex PCR was the method, and the copy in TCRdb shows in-frame clones only, minus some. The sample lists under 600,000 clones; roughly 97% were seen once. This CDR3 has 17 residues. Germline V gene data show CDR1 as WSHSY and CDR2 as SAAADI. The V end lost 2 bases, the J end lost 2 bases, and 19 bases lay between the germline ends. The sequence was collected from a woman in her thirties in good health. The sample comprised naive CD4+ T cells sorted from blood. Subset here: CD45RA+ positively selected. This rearrangement joins TRBV10-2 to TRBJ2-7; the D gene is possibly TRBD1 (5 bases). The CDR3 DNA reads TGCGCCAGCAGTGAGGGACAAAGCAGGGTATCCGCCTACGAGCAGTACTTC. It translates to CASSEGQSRVSAYEQYF.